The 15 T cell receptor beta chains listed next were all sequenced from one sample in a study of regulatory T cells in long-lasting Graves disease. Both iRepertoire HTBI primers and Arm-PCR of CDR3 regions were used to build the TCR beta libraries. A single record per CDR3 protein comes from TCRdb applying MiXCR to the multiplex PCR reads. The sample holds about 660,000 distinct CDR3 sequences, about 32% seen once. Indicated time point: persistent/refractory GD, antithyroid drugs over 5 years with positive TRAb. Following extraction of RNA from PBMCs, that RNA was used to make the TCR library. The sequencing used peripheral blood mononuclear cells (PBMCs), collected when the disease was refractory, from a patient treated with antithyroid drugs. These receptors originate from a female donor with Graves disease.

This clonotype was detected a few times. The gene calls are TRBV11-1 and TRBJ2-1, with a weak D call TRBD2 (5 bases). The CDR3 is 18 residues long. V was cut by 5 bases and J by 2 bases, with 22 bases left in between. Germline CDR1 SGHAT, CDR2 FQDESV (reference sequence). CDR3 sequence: CASSRKGAGIVPYNEQFF. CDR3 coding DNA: TGTGCCAGCAGCCGGAAGGGAGCCGGGATAGTTCCCTACAATGAGCAGTTCTTC.

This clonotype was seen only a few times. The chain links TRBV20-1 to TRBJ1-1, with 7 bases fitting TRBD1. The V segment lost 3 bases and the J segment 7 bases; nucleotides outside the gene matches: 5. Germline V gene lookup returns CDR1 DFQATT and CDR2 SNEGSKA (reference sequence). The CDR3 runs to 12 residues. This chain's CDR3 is CSASRDSFEAFF. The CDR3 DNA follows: TGCAGTGCTAGCCGGGACAGCTTTGAAGCTTTCTTT.

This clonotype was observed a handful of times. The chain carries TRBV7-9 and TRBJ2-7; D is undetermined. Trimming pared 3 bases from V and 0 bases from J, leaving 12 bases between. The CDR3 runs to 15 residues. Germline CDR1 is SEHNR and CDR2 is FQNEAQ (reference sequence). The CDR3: CASSLPDTSSYEQYF. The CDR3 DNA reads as TGTGCCAGCAGCTTGCCCGACACCAGCTCCTACGAGCAGTACTTC.

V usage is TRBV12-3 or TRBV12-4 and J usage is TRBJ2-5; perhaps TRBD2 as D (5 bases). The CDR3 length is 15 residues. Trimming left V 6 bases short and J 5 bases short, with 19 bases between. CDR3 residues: CASSLRTGIAETQYF. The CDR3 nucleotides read TGTGCCAGCAGCTTAAGGACGGGCATAGCGGAGACCCAGTACTTC.

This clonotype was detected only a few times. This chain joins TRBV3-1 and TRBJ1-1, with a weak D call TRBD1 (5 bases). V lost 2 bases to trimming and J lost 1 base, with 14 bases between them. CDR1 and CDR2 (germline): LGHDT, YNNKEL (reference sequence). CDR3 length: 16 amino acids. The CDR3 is CASSQKDGGQNTEAFF. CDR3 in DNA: TGTGCCAGCAGCCAAAAAGATGGTGGACAGAACACTGAAGCTTTCTTT.

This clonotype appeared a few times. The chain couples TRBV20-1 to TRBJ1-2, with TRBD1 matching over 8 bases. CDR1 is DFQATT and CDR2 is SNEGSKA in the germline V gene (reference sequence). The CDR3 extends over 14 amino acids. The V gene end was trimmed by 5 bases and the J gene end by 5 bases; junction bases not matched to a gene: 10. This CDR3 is CSALRRQGWYGYTF. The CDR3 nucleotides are TGCAGTGCTTTAAGACGACAGGGGTGGTATGGCTACACCTTC.

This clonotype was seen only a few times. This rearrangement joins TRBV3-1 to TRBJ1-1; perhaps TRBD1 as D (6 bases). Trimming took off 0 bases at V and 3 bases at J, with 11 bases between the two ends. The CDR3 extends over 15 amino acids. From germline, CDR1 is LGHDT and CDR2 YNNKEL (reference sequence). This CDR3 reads CASSQDRRGDTEAFF. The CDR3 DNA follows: TGTGCCAGCAGCCAAGATAGAAGGGGGGACACTGAAGCTTTCTTT.

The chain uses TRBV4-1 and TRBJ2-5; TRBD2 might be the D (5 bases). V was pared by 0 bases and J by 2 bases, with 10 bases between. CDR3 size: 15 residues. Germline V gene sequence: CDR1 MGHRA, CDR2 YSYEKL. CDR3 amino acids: CASSQERAVQETQYF. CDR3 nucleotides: TGCGCCAGCAGCCAAGAGAGGGCAGTACAAGAGACCCAGTACTTC.

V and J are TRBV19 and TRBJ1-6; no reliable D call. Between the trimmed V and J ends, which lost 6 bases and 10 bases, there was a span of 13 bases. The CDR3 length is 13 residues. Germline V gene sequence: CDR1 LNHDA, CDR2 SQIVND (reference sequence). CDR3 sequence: CASRKSGGSPLHF. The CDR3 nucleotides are TGTGCCAGTAGGAAAAGTGGCGGGTCACCCCTCCACTTT. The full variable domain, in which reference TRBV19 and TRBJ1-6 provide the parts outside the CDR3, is DGGITQSPKYLFRKEGQNVTLSCEQNLNHDAMYWYRQDPGQGLRLIYYSQIVNDFQKGDIAEGYSVSREKKESFPLTVTSAQKNPTAFYLCASRKSGGSPLHFGNGTRLTVT.

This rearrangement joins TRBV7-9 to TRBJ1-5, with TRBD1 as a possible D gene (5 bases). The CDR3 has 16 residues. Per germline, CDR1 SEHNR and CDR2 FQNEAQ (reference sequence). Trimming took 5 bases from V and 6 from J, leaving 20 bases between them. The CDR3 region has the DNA TGTGCCAGCAGCAACTCCCGGGGGAGGAGGGGTCAGCCCCAGCATTTT. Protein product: CASSNSRGRRGQPQHF.

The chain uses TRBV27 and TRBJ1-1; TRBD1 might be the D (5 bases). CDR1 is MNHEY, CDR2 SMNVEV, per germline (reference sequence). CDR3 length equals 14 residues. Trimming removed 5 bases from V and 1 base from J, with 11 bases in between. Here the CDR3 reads CASSARQRNTEAFF. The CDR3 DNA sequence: TGTGCCAGCAGTGCCCGACAGAGGAACACTGAAGCTTTCTTT.

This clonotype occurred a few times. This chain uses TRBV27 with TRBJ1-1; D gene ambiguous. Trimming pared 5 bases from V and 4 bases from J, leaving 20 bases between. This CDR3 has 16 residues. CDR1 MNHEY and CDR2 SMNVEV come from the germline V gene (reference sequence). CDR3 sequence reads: CASSPYRITLFTEAFF. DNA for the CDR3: TGTGCCAGCAGTCCGTACAGAATCACCTTATTCACTGAAGCTTTCTTT.

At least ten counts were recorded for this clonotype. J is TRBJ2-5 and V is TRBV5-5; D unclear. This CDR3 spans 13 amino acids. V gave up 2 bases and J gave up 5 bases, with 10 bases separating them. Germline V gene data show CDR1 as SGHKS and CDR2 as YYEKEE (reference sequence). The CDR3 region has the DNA TGTGCCAGCAGCTTAGCCGGCAGTGAGACCCAGTACTTC. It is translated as CASSLAGSETQYF.

CDR3 in amino acids: CASRKTQGYGELFF. In DNA form, the CDR3 reads TGTGCCAGCAGGAAAACACAGGGTTACGGGGAGCTGTTTTTT. The V gene is TRBV9, the J gene TRBJ2-2, with D maybe TRBD1 (6 bases). CDR1 is SGDLS and CDR2 is YYNGEE in the germline V gene. Trimming pared 5 bases from V and 7 bases from J, leaving 15 bases between. The CDR3 totals 14 residues.

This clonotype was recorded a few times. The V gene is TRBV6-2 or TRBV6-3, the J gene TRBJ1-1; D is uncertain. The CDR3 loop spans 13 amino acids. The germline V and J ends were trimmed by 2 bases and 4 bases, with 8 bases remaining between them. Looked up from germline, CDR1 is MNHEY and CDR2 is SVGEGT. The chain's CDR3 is CASSYVGGTEAFF. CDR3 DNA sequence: TGTGCCAGCAGTTACGTGGGTGGCACTGAAGCTTTCTTT.